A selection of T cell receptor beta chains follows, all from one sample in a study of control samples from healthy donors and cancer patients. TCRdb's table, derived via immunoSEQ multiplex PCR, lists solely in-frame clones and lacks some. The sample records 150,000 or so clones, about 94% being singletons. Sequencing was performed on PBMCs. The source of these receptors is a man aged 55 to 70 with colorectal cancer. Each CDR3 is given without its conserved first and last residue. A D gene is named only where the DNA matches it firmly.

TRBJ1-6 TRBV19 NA ASSIELGESPLH
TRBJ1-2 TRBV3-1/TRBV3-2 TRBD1 ASSLGTGANYGYT
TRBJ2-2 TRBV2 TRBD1 ASSATGQGLSGELF
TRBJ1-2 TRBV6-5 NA ASSSRQARNYGYT
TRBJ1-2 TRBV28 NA ASSPTRSGGYT
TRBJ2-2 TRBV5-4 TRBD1 ASSWGTGNTGELF
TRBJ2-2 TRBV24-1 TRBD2 ATSVGGKNTGELF
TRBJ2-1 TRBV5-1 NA ASSLDEATGYNEQF
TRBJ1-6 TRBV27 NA ASSFLGYNSPLH
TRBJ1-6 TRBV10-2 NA ASGSFSGQTDSPLH
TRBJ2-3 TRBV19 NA ASSLAPDTDTQY
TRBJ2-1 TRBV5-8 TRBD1 ASSLGAGQGDHEQF
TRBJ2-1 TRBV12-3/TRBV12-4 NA ASRAVPGMEQF
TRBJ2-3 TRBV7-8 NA ASSPLQGADTDTQY
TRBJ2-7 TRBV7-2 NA ASSLTGESFREQY
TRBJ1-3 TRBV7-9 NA ASSLQESGNTIY
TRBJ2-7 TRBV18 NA ASSPSEGQGLSYEQY
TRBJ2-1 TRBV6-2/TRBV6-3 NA ASSGRGADNNEQF
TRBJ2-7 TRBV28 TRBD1 ASRGQGISYEQY
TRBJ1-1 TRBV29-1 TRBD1 SAQVGGTGSVRAF
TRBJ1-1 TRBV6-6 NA ASSSEGRRTEAF
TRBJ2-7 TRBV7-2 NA ASSLDAGTQY
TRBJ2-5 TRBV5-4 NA ASSLEGSQETQY
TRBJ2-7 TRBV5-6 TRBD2 ASSLGTSAYEQY
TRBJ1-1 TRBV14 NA ASSQSPGGTNTEAF
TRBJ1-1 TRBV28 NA ASSLAWGKAF
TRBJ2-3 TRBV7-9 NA ASSLDSTDTQY
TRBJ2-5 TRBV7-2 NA ASSLGQVETQY
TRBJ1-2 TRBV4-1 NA ASSQDGAGGYGYT
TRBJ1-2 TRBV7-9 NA ASSLPLNWGYT
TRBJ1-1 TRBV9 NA ASSALPVTEAF
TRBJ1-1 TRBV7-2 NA ASSLVRNTEAF
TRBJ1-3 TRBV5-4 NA ASSSSGAHGNTIY
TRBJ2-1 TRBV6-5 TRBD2 ASRSSGEYNEQF
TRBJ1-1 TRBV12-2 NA ASGRGNTEAF
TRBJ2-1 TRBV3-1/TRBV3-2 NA ASSHGGSYNEQF
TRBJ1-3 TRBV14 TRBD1 ASSPGTGPSGNTIY
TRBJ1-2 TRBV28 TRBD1 ASKDRGFRVDYGYT
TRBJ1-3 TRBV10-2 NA ASSSQGHRNTIY
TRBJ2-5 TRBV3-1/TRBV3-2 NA ASSPTPGRGRSQETQY
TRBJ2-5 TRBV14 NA ASSQDRGGGTQY
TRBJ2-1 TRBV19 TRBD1 ASRMGQGSRGEQF
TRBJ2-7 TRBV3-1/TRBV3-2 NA ASSQGPSSSYEQY
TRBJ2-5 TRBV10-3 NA AIGGLGETQY
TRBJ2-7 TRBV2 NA ASSYEEQY
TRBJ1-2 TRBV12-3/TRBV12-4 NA ASSSTGDYGYT
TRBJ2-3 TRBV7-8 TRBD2 ASSSGGDRTDTQY
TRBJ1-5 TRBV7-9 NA ASSLGTYQPQH
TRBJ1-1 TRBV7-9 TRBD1 ASSTQGMNTEAF
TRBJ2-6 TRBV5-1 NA ASSLTGANVLT